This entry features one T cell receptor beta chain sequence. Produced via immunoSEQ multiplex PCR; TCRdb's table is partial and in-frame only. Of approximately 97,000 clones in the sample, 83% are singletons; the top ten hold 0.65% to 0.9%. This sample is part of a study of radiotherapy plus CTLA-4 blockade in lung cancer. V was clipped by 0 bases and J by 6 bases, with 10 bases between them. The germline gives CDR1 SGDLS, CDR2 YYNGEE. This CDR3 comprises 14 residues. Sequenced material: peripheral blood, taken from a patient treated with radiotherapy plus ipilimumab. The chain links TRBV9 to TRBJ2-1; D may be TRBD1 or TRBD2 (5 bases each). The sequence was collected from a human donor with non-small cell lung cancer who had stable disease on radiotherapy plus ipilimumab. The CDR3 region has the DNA TGTGCCAGCAGCGTAGCCTATGGGACCAATGAGCAGTTCTTC. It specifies CASSVAYGTNEQFF.